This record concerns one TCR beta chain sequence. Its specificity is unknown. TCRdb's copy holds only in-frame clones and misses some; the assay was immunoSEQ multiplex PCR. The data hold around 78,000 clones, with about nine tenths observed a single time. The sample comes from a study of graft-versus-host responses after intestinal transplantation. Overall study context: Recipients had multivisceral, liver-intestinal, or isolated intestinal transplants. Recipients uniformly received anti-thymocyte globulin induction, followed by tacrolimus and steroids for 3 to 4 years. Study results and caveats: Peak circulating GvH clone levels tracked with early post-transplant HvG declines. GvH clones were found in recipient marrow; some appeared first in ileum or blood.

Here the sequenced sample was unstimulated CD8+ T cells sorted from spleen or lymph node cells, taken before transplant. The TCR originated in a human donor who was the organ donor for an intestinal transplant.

The CDR3 region is CASSLVADREGSTDTQYF. The CDR3 bases are TGCGCCAGCAGCTTGGTGGCAGATAGGGAGGGAAGCACAGATACGCAGTATTTT. The rearrangement joins TRBV5-1 to TRBJ2-3; TRBD2 aligns across 7 bases. The CDR3 runs 18 residues. In germline, CDR1 is SGHRS, CDR2 YFSETQ. V dropped 0 bases and J dropped 0; count of bases not matched to a gene: 10.